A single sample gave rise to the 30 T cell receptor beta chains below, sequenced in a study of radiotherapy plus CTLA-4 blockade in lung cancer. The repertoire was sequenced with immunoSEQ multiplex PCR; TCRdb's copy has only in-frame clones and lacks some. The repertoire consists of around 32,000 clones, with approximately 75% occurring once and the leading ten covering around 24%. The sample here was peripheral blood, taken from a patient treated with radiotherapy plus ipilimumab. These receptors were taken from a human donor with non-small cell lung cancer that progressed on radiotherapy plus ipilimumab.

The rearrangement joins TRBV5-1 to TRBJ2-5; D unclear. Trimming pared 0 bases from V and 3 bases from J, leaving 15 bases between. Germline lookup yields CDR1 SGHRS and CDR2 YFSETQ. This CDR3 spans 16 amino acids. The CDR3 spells CASSLEARSVEETQYF. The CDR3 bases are TGCGCCAGCAGCTTGGAGGCCAGGTCCGTGGAAGAGACCCAGTACTTC. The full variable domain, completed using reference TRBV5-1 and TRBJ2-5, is KAGVTQTPRYLIKTRGQQVTLSCSPISGHRSVSWYQQTPGQGLQFLFEYFSETQRNKGNFPGRFSGRQFSNSRSEMNVSTLELGDSALYLCASSLEARSVEETQYFGPGTRLLVL.

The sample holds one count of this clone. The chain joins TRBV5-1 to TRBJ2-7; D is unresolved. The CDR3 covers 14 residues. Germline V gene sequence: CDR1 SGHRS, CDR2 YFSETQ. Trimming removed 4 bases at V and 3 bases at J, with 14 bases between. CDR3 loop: CASSPASLRYEQYF. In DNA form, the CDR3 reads TGCGCCAGCAGCCCAGCGTCGTTACGCTACGAGCAGTACTTC.

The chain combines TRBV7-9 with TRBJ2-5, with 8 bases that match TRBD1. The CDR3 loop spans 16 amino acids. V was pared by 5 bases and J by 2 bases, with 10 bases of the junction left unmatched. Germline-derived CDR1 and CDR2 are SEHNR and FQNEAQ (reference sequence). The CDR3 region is CASSPPGRGPQETQYF. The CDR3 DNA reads TGTGCCAGCAGCCCGCCGGGCAGGGGGCCTCAAGAGACCCAGTACTTC.

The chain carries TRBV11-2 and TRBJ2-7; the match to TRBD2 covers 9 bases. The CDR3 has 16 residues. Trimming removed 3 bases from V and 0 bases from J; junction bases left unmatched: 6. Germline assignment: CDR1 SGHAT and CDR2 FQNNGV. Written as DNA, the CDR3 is TGTGCCAGCAGCTTCCCAGCTAGCGGGGTCTCCTACGAGCAGTACTTC. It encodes CASSFPASGVSYEQYF. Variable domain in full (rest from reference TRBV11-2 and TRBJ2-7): EAGVAQSPRYKIIEKRQSVAFWCNPISGHATLYWYQQILGQGPKLLIQFQNNGVVDDSQLPKDRFSAERLKGVDSTLKIQPAKLEDSAVYLCASSFPASGVSYEQYFGPGTRLTVT.

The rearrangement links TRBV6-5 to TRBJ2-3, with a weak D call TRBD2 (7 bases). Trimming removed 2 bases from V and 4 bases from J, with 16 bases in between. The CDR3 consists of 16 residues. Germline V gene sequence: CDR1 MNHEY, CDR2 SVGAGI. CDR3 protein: CASSYRRGGPSDTQYF. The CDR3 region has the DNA TGTGCCAGCAGTTACCGGAGGGGGGGGCCGTCAGATACGCAGTATTTT.

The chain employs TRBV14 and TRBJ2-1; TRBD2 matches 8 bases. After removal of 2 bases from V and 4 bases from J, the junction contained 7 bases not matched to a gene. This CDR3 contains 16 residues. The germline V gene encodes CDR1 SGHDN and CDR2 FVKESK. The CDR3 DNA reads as TGTGCCAGCAGCCAATTTCGGGGGGGCCGATACAATGAGCAGTTCTTC. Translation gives CASSQFRGGRYNEQFF.

The CDR3 reads CASSRGASDTQYF. As DNA, the CDR3 is TGTGCCAGCAGCCGGGGGGCCTCAGATACGCAGTATTTT. The chain links TRBV7-3 to TRBJ2-3; possibly TRBD2 for D (7 bases). Germline CDR1 reads SGHTA; CDR2 reads FQGTGA. The CDR3 is 13 residues long. The V gene lost 5 bases and the J gene lost 4 bases, with 10 bases spanning the gap.

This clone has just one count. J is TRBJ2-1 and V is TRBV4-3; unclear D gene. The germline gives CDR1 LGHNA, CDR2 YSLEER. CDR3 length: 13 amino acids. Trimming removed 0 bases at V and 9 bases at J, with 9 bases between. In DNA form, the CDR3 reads TGCGCCAGCAGCCAAGATATTGTTCCTGAGCAGTTCTTC. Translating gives CASSQDIVPEQFF.

CDR3 in DNA: TGTGCCAGCTCACCGAAAAAAGCCAGCGGGGAATACGAGCAGTACTTC. This encodes CASSPKKASGEYEQYF. The rearrangement links TRBV18 to TRBJ2-7; 7 bases are a match to TRBD2. Losses at the gene ends were 3 bases for V and 4 bases for J; bases not matched to a gene: 12. The CDR3 covers 16 residues. Germline CDR1 reads KGHSH; CDR2 reads LQKENI.

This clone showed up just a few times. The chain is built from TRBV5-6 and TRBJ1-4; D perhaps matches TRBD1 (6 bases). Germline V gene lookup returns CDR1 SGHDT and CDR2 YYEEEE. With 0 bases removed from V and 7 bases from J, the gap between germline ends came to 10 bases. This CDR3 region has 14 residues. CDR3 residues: CASSLVQGPEKLFF. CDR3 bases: TGTGCCAGCAGCTTGGTACAGGGACCTGAAAAACTGTTTTTT.

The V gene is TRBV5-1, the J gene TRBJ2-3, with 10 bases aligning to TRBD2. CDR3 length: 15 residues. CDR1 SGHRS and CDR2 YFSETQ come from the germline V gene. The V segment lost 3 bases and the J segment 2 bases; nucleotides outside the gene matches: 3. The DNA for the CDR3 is TGCGCCAGCAGCTCGACTAGCGGGTCCACAGATACGCAGTATTTT. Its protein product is CASSSTSGSTDTQYF.

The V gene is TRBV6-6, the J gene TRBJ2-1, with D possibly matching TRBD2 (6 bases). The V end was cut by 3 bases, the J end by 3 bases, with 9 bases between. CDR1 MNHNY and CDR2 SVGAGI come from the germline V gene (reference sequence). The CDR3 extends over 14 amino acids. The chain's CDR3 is CASSYGGSYNEQFF. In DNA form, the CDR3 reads TGTGCCAGCAGTTATGGGGGGAGCTACAATGAGCAGTTCTTC.

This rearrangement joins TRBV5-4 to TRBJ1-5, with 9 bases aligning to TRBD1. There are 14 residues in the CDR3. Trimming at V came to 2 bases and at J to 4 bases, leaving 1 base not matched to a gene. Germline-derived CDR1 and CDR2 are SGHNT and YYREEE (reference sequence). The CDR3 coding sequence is TGTGCCAGCAGCTTACAGGGGGCAAATCAGCCCCAGCATTTT. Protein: CASSLQGANQPQHF.

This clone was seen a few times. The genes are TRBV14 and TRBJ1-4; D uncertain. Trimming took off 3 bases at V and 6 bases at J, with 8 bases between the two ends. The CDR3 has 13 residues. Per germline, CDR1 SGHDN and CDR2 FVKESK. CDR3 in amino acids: CASSHLVDEKLFF. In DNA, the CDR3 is TGTGCCAGCAGCCACCTCGTCGATGAAAAACTGTTTTTT.

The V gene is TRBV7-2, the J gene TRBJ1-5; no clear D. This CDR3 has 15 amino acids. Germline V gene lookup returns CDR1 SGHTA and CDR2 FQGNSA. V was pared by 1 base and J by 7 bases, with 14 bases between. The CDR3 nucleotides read TGTGCCAGCAGCTTAGTGGAGGGTTCTCGGCAGCCCCAGCATTTT. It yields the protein CASSLVEGSRQPQHF.

The CDR3 loop is CASSPHPQGASNNEQFF. CDR3 nucleotides: TGCGCCAGCAGCCCACACCCCCAGGGGGCCTCAAACAATGAGCAGTTCTTC. The J gene is TRBJ2-1, the V gene TRBV5-1, with 8 nucleotides matching TRBD1. The CDR3 is made up of 17 amino acids. Trimming removed 4 bases from V and 5 bases from J; junction bases left unmatched: 14. The germline CDR1 and CDR2 sequences are SGHRS and YFSETQ.

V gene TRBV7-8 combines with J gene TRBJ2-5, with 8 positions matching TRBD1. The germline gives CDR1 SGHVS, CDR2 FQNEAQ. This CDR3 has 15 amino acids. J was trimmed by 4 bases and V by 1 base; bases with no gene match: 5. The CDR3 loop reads CASSLGQGARETQYF. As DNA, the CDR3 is TGTGCCAGCAGCTTAGGGCAGGGGGCGAGAGAGACCCAGTACTTC.

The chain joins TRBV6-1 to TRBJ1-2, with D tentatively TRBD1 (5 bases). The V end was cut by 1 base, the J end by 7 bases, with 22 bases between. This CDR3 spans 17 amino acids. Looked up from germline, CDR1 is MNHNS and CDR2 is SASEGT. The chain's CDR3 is CASSEGGAGNLAFGYTF. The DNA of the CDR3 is TGTGCCAGCAGTGAAGGTGGTGCAGGGAACTTGGCCTTTGGCTACACCTTC.

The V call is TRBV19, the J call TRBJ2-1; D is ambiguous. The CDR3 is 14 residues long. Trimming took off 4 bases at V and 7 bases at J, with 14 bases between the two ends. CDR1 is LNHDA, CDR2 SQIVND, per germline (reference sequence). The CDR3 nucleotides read TGTGCCAGTAGTAACCCCCCCAACAAGAATGAGCAGTTCTTC. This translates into CASSNPPNKNEQFF.

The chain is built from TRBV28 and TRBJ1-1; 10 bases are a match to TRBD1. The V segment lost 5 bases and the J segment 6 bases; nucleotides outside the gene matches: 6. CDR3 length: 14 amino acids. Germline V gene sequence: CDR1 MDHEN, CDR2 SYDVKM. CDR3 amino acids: CASSPGTGDPEAFF. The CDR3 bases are TGTGCCAGCAGTCCCGGGACAGGGGATCCTGAAGCTTTCTTT.

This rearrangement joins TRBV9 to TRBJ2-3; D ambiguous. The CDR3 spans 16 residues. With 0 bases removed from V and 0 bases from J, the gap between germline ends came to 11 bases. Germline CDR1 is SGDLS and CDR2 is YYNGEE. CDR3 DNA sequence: TGTGCCAGCAGCGTAGAGCCTTTTAGCAGCACAGATACGCAGTATTTT. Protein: CASSVEPFSSTDTQYF.

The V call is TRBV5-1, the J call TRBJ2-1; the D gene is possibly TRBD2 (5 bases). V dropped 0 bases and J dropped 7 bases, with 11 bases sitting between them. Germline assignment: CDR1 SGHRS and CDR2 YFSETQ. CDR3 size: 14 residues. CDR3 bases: TGCGCCAGCAGCTTGGCCCTTAGGGAGAATGAGCAGTTCTTC. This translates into CASSLALRENEQFF.

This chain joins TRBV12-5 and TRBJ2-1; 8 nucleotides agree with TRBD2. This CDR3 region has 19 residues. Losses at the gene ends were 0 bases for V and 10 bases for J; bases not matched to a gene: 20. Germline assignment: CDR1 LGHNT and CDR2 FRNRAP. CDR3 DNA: TGTGCTAGTGGTTTGGTCTGGATGGGGGGCGCCCGGGGGGGCCTCGAGCAGTTCTTC. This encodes CASGLVWMGGARGGLEQFF.

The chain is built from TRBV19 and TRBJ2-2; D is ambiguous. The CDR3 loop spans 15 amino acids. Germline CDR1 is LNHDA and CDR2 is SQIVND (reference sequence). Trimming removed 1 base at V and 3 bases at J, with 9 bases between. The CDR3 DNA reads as TGTGCCAGTAGTATAGTTGCAGTACACACCGGGGAGCTGTTTTTT. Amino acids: CASSIVAVHTGELFF.

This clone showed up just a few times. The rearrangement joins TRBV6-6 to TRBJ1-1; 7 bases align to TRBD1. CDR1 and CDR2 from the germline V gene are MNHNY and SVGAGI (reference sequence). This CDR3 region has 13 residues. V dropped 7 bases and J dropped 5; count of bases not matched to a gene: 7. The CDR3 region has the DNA TGTGCCAGCATGGTCAGGGGGAATACTGAAGCTTTCTTT. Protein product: CASMVRGNTEAFF.

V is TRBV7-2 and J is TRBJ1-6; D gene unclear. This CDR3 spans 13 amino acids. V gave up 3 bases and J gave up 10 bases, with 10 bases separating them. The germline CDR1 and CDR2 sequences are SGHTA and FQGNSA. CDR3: CASSLSPSSPLHF. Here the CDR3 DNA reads TGTGCCAGCAGCTTGAGTCCAAGCTCACCCCTCCACTTT.

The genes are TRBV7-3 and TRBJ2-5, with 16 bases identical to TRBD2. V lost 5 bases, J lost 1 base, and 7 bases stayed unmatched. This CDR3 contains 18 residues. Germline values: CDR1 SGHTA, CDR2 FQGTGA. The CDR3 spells CASSDGTSGGAPQETQYF. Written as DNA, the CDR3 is TGTGCCAGCAGCGACGGGACTAGCGGGGGGGCCCCCCAAGAGACCCAGTACTTC.

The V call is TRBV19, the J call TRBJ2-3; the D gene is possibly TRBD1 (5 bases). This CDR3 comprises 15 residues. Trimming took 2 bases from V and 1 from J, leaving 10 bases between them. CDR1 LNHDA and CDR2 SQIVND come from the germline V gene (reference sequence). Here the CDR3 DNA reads TGTGCCAGTAGTATATTATTAGGGGGCACAGATACGCAGTATTTT. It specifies CASSILLGGTDTQYF.

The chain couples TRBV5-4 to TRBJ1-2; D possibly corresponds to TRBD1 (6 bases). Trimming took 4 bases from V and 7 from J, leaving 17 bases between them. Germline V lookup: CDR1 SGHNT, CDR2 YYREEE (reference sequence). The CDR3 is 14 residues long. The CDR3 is CASSPPAGDGGYTF. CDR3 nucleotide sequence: TGTGCCAGCAGCCCCCCGGCAGGGGACGGTGGCTACACCTTC.

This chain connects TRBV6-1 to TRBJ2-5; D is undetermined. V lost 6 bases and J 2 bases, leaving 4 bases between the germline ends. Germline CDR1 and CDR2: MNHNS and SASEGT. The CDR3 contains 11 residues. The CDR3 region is CASSRQETQYF. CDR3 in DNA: TGTGCCAGCAGCCGGCAAGAGACCCAGTACTTC.